This T cell receptor (beta chain) was retrieved from a study of T cell repertoires and HLA-DP antigens. Germline CDR1 SGHVS, CDR2 FNYEAQ. The CDR3 length is 14 residues. V gave up 8 bases and J gave up 6 bases, with 17 bases separating them. A remark on this clone: Its antigen is still unknown.

The assay was immunoSEQ multiplex PCR, and TCRdb's table has in-frame clones only and misses some. The sample yields 65,000 to 95,000 clones, about 80% seen once. The sequence was collected from a man in his 60s in good health and CMV-seronegative. V and J are TRBV7-6 and TRBJ2-1; D not certain. The sequencing sample was made of CD4+ T cells from PBMCs. DNA of the CDR3: TGTGCCAGCCCTCGGCGGAACCCTGCCAATGAGCAGTTCTTC. This codes for CASPRRNPANEQFF.